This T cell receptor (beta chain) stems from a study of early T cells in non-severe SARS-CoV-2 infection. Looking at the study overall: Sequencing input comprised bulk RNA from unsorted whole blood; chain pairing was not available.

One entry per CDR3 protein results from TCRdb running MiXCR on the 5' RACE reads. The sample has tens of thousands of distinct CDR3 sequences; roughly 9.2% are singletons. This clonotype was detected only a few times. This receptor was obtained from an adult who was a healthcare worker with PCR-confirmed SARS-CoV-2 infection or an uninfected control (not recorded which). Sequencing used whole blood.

DNA for the CDR3: TGTGCCAGCAGAAGACAGGGGCCGAACACTGAAGCTTTCTTT. Its protein product is CASRRQGPNTEAFF. The chain employs TRBV25-1 and TRBJ1-1; 8 bases agree with TRBD1. The CDR3 is 14 amino acids. Germline V gene data show CDR1 as MGHDK and CDR2 as SYGVNS. V was pared by 6 bases and J by 1 base, with 4 bases of the junction left unmatched.